A selection of T cell receptor beta chains follows, all from one sample in a study of radiotherapy plus CTLA-4 blockade in lung cancer. Repertoires were generated with immunoSEQ multiplex PCR, while TCRdb's copy carries only in-frame clones and drops some. Among tens of thousands of clones, over 70% were seen once, and the ten largest hold around 3.7%. The sample consisted of peripheral blood, taken from a patient treated with radiotherapy plus ipilimumab. The receptors derive from a human donor with non-small cell lung cancer who had a partial response to radiotherapy plus ipilimumab. The CDR3 runs from the conserved cysteine through the conserved F or W. The order of the fields is V gene, J gene, CDR3 protein.

>TRBV7-6|TRBJ2-2
CASSSRGLGELFF
>TRBV9|TRBJ2-1
CASSRLAGHYNEQFF
>TRBV14|TRBJ2-3
CASSHRDSQNTDTQYF
>TRBV7-2|TRBJ2-2
CASSAQGRRTGELFF
>TRBV6-1|TRBJ2-2
CASSVGQGATGELFF
>TRBV25-1|TRBJ2-2
CASSGLGTGLTGELFF
>TRBV28|TRBJ2-7
CASSTQGRADEQYF
>TRBV19|TRBJ2-5
CASSIGSGGGGETQYF
>TRBV7-6|TRBJ1-5
CASSSGTGRSQPQHF
>TRBV19|TRBJ1-3
CATSRQASSGNTIYF
>TRBV7-2|TRBJ1-2
CASSLDSYGYTF
>TRBV4-3|TRBJ2-2
CASSQRQGSGELFF
>TRBV5-1|TRBJ1-1
CASRNTGTIGEAFF
>TRBV11-2|TRBJ2-3
CASSLGGPSTDTQYF
>TRBV5-4|TRBJ2-2
CASRKGQGDYTGELFF
>TRBV2|TRBJ1-2
CASSENSNYGYTF
>TRBV29-1|TRBJ1-3
CSVDTGGGNTIYF
>TRBV6-1|TRBJ2-3
CASSVQGSSTDTQYF
>TRBV7-3|TRBJ2-3
CASSLTNLAGVGSDTQYF
>TRBV2|TRBJ1-5
CASRGGLRTNQPQHF
>TRBV12-1|TRBJ2-3
CASSFDSSGSSTDTQYF
>TRBV5-1|TRBJ1-2
CASSLEGQGDRGYTF
>TRBV15|TRBJ1-4
CATSSYQGDEKLFF
>TRBV30|TRBJ1-4
CAWSAGDSEKLFF
>TRBV7-6|TRBJ2-7
CASSSQGAFYEQYF
>TRBV5-4|TRBJ1-2
CASSSSDRADLLYGYTF
>TRBV27|TRBJ1-2
CASSLSPQAPYGYTF
>TRBV6-5|TRBJ2-1
CASSSGEGINEQFF
>TRBV28|TRBJ1-5
CAGRGQFNQPQHF
>TRBV6-1|TRBJ1-1
CASSFRQGGTEAFF
>TRBV28|TRBJ2-7
CASSPGDRGYGRYEQYF
>TRBV6-5|TRBJ1-6
CASSSSPSSYNSPLHF
>TRBV5-1|TRBJ2-3
CASSLPDGDSRADTQYF
>TRBV6-6|TRBJ1-6
CASRRTGDRDSPLHF
>TRBV7-8|TRBJ1-1
CASSANTGRLVEAFF
>TRBV2|TRBJ2-7
CASTDTQGSIYEQYF
>TRBV5-5|TRBJ2-5
CASSTRLAQATQYF
>TRBV4-3|TRBJ2-1
CASSRRRGEDEQFF